This section outlines one T cell receptor beta chain sequence together with its context. Its antigen is as yet unknown. The entry originates in a study of cytomegalovirus exposure and HLA in healthy donors. Per germline, CDR1 MDHEN and CDR2 SYDVKM. V lost 3 bases to trimming and J lost 4 bases, with 15 bases between them. The CDR3 extends over 15 amino acids. PCR employed 60 Vbeta and 13 Jbeta primers. Profiled with immunoSEQ multiplex PCR; TCRdb holds only in-frame clones, not every one. Found here are some 250,000 clones, 81% of them singletons; the top ten hold about 7.5%. Broader study findings: In a later analysis, a missense DCLRE1C variant was linked to TCR beta V- and J-gene trimming.

The chain carries TRBV28 and TRBJ1-2, with D perhaps matching TRBD1 (6 bases). Sequenced sample: PBMCs. The TCR comes from an older woman in good health and CMV-seropositive. CDR3 sequence (DNA): TGTGCCAGCAGTTTCCGGGGGGCTAGATTCTATGGCTACACCTTC. It yields the protein CASSFRGARFYGYTF.